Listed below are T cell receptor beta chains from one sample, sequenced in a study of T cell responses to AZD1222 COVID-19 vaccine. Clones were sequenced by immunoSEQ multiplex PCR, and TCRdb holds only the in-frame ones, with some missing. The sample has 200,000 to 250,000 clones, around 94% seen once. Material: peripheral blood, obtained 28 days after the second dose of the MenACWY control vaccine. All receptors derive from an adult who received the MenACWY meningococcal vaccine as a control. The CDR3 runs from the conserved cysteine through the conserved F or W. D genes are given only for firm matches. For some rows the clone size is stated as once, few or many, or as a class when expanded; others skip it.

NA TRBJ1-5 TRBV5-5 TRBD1 CASSLVRGDNQPQHF TGTGCCAGCAGCTTGGTCAGGGGGGACAATCAGCCCCAGCATTTT
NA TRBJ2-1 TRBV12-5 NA CASGRDGIKFF TGTGCTAGTGGTCGGGATGGGATTAAGTTCTTC
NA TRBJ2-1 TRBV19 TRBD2 CASSTGLTSYNEQFF TGTGCCAGTAGTACGGGACTAACCTCCTACAATGAGCAGTTCTTC
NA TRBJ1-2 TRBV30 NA CAWSVYGREDYGYTF TGTGCCTGGAGTGTATACGGCCGGGAGGACTATGGCTACACCTTC
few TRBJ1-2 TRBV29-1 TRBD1 CSVEGDSVYGYTF TGCAGCGTTGAAGGGGACAGCGTCTATGGCTACACCTTC
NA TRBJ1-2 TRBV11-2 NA CASSLAPAIVTTNYGYTF TGTGCCAGCAGCTTGGCCCCGGCAATAGTCACTACTAACTATGGCTACACCTTC
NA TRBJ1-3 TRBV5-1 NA CASSRTFDGPSGNTIYF TGCGCCAGCAGCCGGACCTTTGACGGACCCTCTGGAAACACCATATATTTT
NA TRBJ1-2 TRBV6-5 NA CASSYSQGGGDGYTF TGTGCCAGCAGTTACTCACAAGGTGGCGGGGATGGCTACACCTTC
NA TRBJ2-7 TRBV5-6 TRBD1 CASSIGQDYEQYF TGTGCCAGCAGCATTGGACAGGACTACGAGCAGTACTTC
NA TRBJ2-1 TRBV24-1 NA CATSDLQGQQFF TGTGCCACCAGTGATTTGCAAGGACAGCAGTTCTTC
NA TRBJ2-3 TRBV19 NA CASSISADTQYF TGTGCCAGTAGTATAAGTGCAGATACGCAGTATTTT
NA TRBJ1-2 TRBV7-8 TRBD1 CASSLTGTGNYGYTF TGTGCCAGCAGCTTAACCGGGACAGGGAACTATGGCTACACCTTC
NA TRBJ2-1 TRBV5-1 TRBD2 CASSFRLAGVVGEQFF TGCGCCAGCAGCTTCCGACTAGCGGGAGTAGTAGGTGAGCAGTTCTTC
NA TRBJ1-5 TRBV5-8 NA CASTPYRDQPQHF TGTGCCAGCACCCCTTACAGGGATCAGCCCCAGCATTTT
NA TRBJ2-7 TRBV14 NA CAQTRHEQYF TGTGCACAAACCCGCCACGAGCAGTACTTC
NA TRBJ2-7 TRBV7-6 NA CASSFRLGTTTYEQYF TGTGCCAGCAGCTTTAGGCTTGGTACAACTACCTACGAGCAGTACTTC